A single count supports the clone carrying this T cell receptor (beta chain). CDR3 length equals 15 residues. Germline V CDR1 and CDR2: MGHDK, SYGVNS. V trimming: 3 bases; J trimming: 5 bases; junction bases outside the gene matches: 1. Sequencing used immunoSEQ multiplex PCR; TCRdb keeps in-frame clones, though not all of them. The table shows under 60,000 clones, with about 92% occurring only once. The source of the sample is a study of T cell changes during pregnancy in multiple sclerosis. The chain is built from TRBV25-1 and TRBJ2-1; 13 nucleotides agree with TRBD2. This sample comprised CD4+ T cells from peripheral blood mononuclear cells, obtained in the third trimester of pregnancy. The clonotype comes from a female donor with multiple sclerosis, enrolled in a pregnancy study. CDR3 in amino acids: CASSDTSGGDNEQFF. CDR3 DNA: TGTGCCAGCAGTGATACTAGCGGGGGGGACAATGAGCAGTTCTTC.